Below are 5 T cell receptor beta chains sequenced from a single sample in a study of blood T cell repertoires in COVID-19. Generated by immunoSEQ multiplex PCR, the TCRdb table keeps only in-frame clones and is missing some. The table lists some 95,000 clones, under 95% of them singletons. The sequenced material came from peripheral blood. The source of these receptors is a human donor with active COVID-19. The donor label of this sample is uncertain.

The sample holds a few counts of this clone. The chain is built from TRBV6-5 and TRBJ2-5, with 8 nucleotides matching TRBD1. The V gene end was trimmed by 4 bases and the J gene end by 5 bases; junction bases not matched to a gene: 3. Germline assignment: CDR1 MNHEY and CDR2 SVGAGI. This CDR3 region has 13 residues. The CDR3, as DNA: TGTGCCAGCAGTTGGACAGGGAGGGAGACCCAGTACTTC. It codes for CASSWTGRETQYF.

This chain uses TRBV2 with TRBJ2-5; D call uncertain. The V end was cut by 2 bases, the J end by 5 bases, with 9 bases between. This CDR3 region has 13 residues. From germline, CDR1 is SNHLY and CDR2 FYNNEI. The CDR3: CASSEFVRETQYF. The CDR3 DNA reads TGTGCCAGCAGTGAATTTGTCAGGGAGACCCAGTACTTC.

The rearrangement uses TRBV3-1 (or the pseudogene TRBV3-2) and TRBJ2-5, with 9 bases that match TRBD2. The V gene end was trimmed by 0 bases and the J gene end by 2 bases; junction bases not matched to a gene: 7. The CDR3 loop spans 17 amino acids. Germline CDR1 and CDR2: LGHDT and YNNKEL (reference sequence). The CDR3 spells CASSQDWIAGEQETQYF. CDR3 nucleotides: TGTGCCAGCAGCCAAGATTGGATAGCGGGGGAGCAAGAGACCCAGTACTTC.

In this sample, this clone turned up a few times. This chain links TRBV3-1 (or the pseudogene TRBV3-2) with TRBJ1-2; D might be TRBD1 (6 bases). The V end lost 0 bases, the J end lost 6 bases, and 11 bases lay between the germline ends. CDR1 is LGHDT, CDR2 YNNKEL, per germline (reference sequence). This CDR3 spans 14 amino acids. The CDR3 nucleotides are TGTGCCAGCAGCCAAGAGTGGCAGGGGAATGGCTACACCTTC. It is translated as CASSQEWQGNGYTF.

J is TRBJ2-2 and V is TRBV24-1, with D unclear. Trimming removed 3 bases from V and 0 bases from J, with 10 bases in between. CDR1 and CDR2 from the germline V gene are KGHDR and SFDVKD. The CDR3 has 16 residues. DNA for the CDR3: TGTGCCACCAGTGATGGCGGCCGCTCGAACACCGGGGAGCTGTTTTTT. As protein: CATSDGGRSNTGELFF.